Listed below are T cell receptor beta chains from one sample, sequenced in a study of blood T cell repertoires in COVID-19. The assay was immunoSEQ multiplex PCR, and TCRdb's table has in-frame clones only and misses some. This sample has hundreds of thousands of clones, with about 88% found just once. The specimen was peripheral blood. These receptors were collected from a woman aged 70-85 years with COVID-19, enrolled during active disease. The CDR3 runs from the conserved cysteine through the conserved F or W. A D gene is named only where the DNA matches it firmly. Clone size appears in some rows only: once, few, many, or a class for an expanded clone.

j_call d_call v_call clone_size cdr3_nt cdr3_aa
TRBJ1-5 NA TRBV6-2/TRBV6-3 NA TGTGCCAGCAGTTACCAGTCTACGAGCGGCAATCAGCCCCAGCATTTT CASSYQSTSGNQPQHF
TRBJ2-3 NA TRBV19 NA TGTGCCAGTAGTATCTCCCCCACAGATACGCAGTATTTT CASSISPTDTQYF
TRBJ2-7 TRBD2 TRBV4-1 NA TGCGCCAGCAGCCTAACTAGCGGGGGCCTCTACGAGCAGTACTTC CASSLTSGGLYEQYF
TRBJ2-1 NA TRBV3-1/TRBV3-2 few TGTGCCAGCGGCAAAGGGCGGAGCAATAGTGAGCAGTTCTTC CASGKGRSNSEQFF
TRBJ2-5 TRBD2 TRBV2 few TGTGCCAGCAGTGAAGGGGATAGCGGGGGGCGAGGAGAGACCCAGTACTTC CASSEGDSGGRGETQYF
TRBJ2-1 TRBD1 TRBV13 NA TGTGCCAGCAGCTTAGCCCGGACAGGGGGGTACAATGAGCAGTTCTTC CASSLARTGGYNEQFF
TRBJ1-2 NA TRBV2 NA TGTGCCAGCAGACGGGGAATTAGCGGTGGCTACACCTTC CASRRGISGGYTF
TRBJ2-7 TRBD2 TRBV11-2 NA TGTGCCAGCAGCTTTTTAGCGGGGGGGTCCTACGAGCAGTACTTC CASSFLAGGSYEQYF
TRBJ1-4 NA TRBV3-1/TRBV3-2 NA TGTGCCAGCAGCCAAGCCAGGGAGGCTGAAAAACTGTTTTTT CASSQAREAEKLFF
TRBJ1-1 NA TRBV12-3/TRBV12-4 NA TGTGCCAGCAGTCCCCAGGGCAGCCCTGAAGCTTTCTTT CASSPQGSPEAFF
TRBJ2-7 TRBD1 TRBV6-4 NA TGTGCCAGCAGTGACAGGGACAGTTTTTACGAGCAGTACTTC CASSDRDSFYEQYF
TRBJ2-2 TRBD1 TRBV7-6 NA TGTGCCAGCAGCTTAGGATCGGGACAGGGGGCGTATACCGGGGAGCTGTTTTTT CASSLGSGQGAYTGELFF
TRBJ1-4 NA TRBV24-1 NA TGTGCCACCGTAAGTTCGGTTGAGGCTAATGAAAAACTGTTTTTT CATVSSVEANEKLFF
TRBJ2-4 TRBD2 TRBV7-2 NA TGTGCCAGCAGCCCGGGACTAGGGCGGAACATTCAGTACTTC CASSPGLGRNIQYF
TRBJ1-5 TRBD1 TRBV19 NA TGTGCCAGTAGCCTGGACAGGGCCGCCAATCAGCCCCAGCATTTT CASSLDRAANQPQHF
TRBJ2-7 TRBD1 TRBV2 NA TGTGCCAGCAGTTCAACCGGGACAGGGGCGTACGAGCAGTACTTC CASSSTGTGAYEQYF
TRBJ2-2 NA TRBV7-3 NA TGTGCCAGCAGCTTAAAGGCGGGGGCCCCTAACACCGGGGAGCTGTTTTTT CASSLKAGAPNTGELFF
TRBJ1-4 TRBD1 TRBV7-6 NA TGTGCCAGCAGCTCCAACAGGGGAGGAGGGGAAAAACTGTTTTTT CASSSNRGGGEKLFF
TRBJ1-2 TRBD1 TRBV3-1/TRBV3-2 NA TGTGCCAGCAGTCCCGGGACAGGGAGCCATGGCTACACCTTC CASSPGTGSHGYTF
TRBJ2-5 TRBD2 TRBV19 NA TGTGCCAGTAGCGGAGCGGGGGGGGAGACCCAGTACTTC CASSGAGGETQYF
TRBJ2-7 TRBD2 TRBV7-6 NA TGTGCCAGCAGCTCGCCCCGGCGGGGGTTCTCCTACGAGCAGTACTTC CASSSPRRGFSYEQYF
TRBJ2-7 TRBD1 TRBV6-5 NA TGTGCCAGCAGTTACCGGAGACAGGGGGGAAAAAACGAGCAGTACTTC CASSYRRQGGKNEQYF
TRBJ1-6 NA TRBV27 NA TGTGCCAGCAGGGCCGGACTGGCCGTGCTCTCACCCCTCCACTTT CASRAGLAVLSPLHF
TRBJ2-7 NA TRBV7-9 NA TGTGCCAGCAGCCCCGGGGCGAGCGGGTTTTCCTACGAGCAGTACTTC CASSPGASGFSYEQYF
TRBJ2-3 NA TRBV28 NA TGTGCCAGCACCAATCAGGGTAGAGCAGATACGCAGTATTTT CASTNQGRADTQYF
TRBJ1-5 NA TRBV25-1 NA TGTTCGTCAGGGGTAGGTGGCAATCAGCCCCAGCATTTT CSSGVGGNQPQHF
TRBJ1-1 TRBD1 TRBV30 few TGTGCCTGGAGTCCAAACGTCTGGGACAGGGGCGGGAACACTGAAGCTTTCTTT CAWSPNVWDRGGNTEAFF
TRBJ2-3 TRBD2 TRBV7-3 NA TGTGCCAGCAACGCGGGGGGGTCAGATACGCAGTATTTT CASNAGGSDTQYF
TRBJ2-5 NA TRBV9 NA TGTGCCAGCAGCCTCGCGGGTTTAGAGACCCAGTACTTC CASSLAGLETQYF
TRBJ1-2 NA TRBV4-1 NA TGCGCCAGCAGCCAAGATCTTTCAGCGCGGGGCTACACCTTC CASSQDLSARGYTF
TRBJ1-1 NA TRBV2 NA TGTGCCAGCAGTGGGCAGGGTGATACTGAAGCTTTCTTT CASSGQGDTEAFF
TRBJ2-5 TRBD1 TRBV13 NA TGTGCCAGCAGCCAGGACAGGGGGCGGGAAGAGACCCAGTACTTC CASSQDRGREETQYF
TRBJ1-2 NA TRBV7-2 NA TGTGCCAGCAGCGACCAGGGTGACTATGGCTACACCTTC CASSDQGDYGYTF
TRBJ1-2 TRBD1 TRBV18 NA TGTGCCAGCTCACCACAAGGGACAGGGGGCAACTATGGCTACACCTTC CASSPQGTGGNYGYTF
TRBJ2-1 TRBD2 TRBV3-1/TRBV3-2 NA TGTGCCAGCAGCCCCCAAACGGGGGGGAGTAATGAGCAGTTCTTC CASSPQTGGSNEQFF
TRBJ2-3 TRBD2 TRBV10-3 NA TGTGCCATCAGTGAAGCGGGGATAAACACAGATACGCAGTATTTT CAISEAGINTDTQYF
TRBJ1-1 NA TRBV28 NA TGTGCCAGCAGGTGGACAAATCAGAACACTGAAGCTTTCTTT CASRWTNQNTEAFF
TRBJ2-2 TRBD2 TRBV5-8 NA TGTGCCAGCAGCACCCGGGGGGGGCGCAGCACCGGGGAGCTGTTTTTT CASSTRGGRSTGELFF
TRBJ1-2 TRBD1 TRBV19 NA TGTGCCAGTACCCCGTCCCTAGGGACAGCCTATGGCTACACCTTC CASTPSLGTAYGYTF
TRBJ1-5 TRBD1 TRBV5-6 NA TGTGCCAGCACTGATCCGCGACAGGGGGATTATAGCAATCAGCCCCAGCATTTT CASTDPRQGDYSNQPQHF
TRBJ2-7 TRBD1 TRBV10-3 NA TGTGCCATCAGCGCGGACAGGGCCCACGAGCAGTACTTC CAISADRAHEQYF
TRBJ1-4 NA TRBV3-1/TRBV3-2 NA TGTGCCAGCAGCCGGGGAGTTAATGAAAAACTGTTTTTT CASSRGVNEKLFF
TRBJ2-7 TRBD2 TRBV13 NA TGTGCCAGCAGCTCGGGACTAGCGGAGATATACGAGCAGTACTTC CASSSGLAEIYEQYF
TRBJ1-4 TRBD1 TRBV30 once TGTGCCTGTTCCCCGGGACAGGGCCATGAAAAACTGTTTTTT CACSPGQGHEKLFF
TRBJ1-5 TRBD1 TRBV4-1 NA TGCGCCAGCAGCCAAGATTCCGGGACAGGGGATCAGCCCCAGCATTTT CASSQDSGTGDQPQHF
TRBJ1-3 NA TRBV18 NA TGTGCCAGCTCACCCCCCGGTTCTGCTGGAAACACCATATATTTT CASSPPGSAGNTIYF